The present T cell receptor (beta chain) was sequenced within a study of blood T cell repertoires in COVID-19. The CDR3 extends over 15 amino acids. CDR1 and CDR2 from the germline V gene are MDHEN and SYDVKM. The V gene end was trimmed by 5 bases and the J gene end by 4 bases; junction bases not matched to a gene: 7. Method: immunoSEQ multiplex PCR; TCRdb's copy keeps in-frame clones and lacks some. In the table there are some 270,000 clones, 80% to 90% of which are singletons. The source material was PBMCs or T cells enriched from blood (not recorded which). This TCR was recovered from a woman aged 25-40 years with acute COVID-19. The gene calls are TRBV28 and TRBJ1-5; 8 nucleotides match TRBD1. DNA of the CDR3: TGTGCCAGCAGTACGACAGGGGCCCTTAATCAGCCCCAGCATTTT. It translates to CASSTTGALNQPQHF.